The entry below gives a single TCR beta chain sequence along with its context. Antigen unknown. TCRdb used MiXCR to reprocess the 5' RACE reads, holding one entry per CDR3 protein. The repertoire holds under 300,000 distinct CDR3 sequences, with over 15% as singletons. This sample is part of a study of T-cell memory formation after mild COVID-19. The study's findings and limits: Whether day 37 second-wave clones are SARS-CoV-2-specific was not confirmed.

There are 15 residues in the CDR3. Germline CDR1 reads SNHLY; CDR2 reads FYNNEI. The V end lost 4 bases, the J end lost 1 base, and 12 bases lay between the germline ends. Source material: PBMCs or a T cell subset sorted from them (not recorded which). The V call is TRBV2, the J call TRBJ2-3, with D possibly being TRBD1 or TRBD2 (6 bases each). This receptor was obtained from a man aged 18 to 35 who had mild COVID-19 (a few samples of this study predate the infection). Cell type and time point are not known. The chain's CDR3 is CASSGGDIRTDTQYF. CDR3 DNA sequence: TGTGCCAGCAGTGGCGGGGACATCCGCACAGATACGCAGTATTTT.